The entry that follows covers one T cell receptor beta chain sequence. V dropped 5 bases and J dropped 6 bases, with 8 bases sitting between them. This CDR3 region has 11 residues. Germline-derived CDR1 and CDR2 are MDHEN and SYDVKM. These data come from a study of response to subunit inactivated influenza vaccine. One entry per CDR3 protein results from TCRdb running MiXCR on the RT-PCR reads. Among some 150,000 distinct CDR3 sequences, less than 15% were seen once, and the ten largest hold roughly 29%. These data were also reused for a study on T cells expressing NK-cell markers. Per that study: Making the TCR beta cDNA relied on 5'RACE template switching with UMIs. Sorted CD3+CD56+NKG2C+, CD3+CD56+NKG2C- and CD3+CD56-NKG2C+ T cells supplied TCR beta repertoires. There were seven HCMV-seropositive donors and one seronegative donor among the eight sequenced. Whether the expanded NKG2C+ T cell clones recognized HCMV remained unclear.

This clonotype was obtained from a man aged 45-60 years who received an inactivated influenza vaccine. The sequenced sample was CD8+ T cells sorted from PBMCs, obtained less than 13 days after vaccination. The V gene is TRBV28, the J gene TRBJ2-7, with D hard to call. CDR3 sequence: CASSPYGEQYF. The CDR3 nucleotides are TGTGCCAGCAGTCCGTATGGCGAGCAGTACTTC.